This T cell receptor (beta chain) was sequenced for a study of cytomegalovirus exposure and HLA in healthy donors. From germline, CDR1 is SGHTA and CDR2 FQGTGA. The CDR3 is 13 residues long. With 1 base removed from V and 5 bases from J, the gap between germline ends came to 8 bases. This clone was seen a handful of times. The PCR was carried out with 60 Vbeta primers and 13 Jbeta primers. Clones were sequenced by immunoSEQ multiplex PCR, and TCRdb holds only the in-frame ones, with some missing. The table shows over 150,000 clones, with roughly 85% occurring only once. The sequence came from a woman between 50 and 59 years old in good health and CMV-seronegative. The chain carries TRBV7-3 and TRBJ2-5; D gene ambiguous. Sequences were obtained from PBMCs. The CDR3 nucleotides are TGTGCCAGCAGCTTAATATTCGGGGAGACCCAGTACTTC. Its translation is CASSLIFGETQYF. Supplemented by reference TRBV7-3 and TRBJ2-5, the full variable domain reads GAGVSQTPSNKVTEKGKYVELRCDPISGHTALYWYRQSLGQGPEFLIYFQGTGAADDSGLPNDRFFAVRPEGSVSTLKIQRTERGDSAVYLCASSLIFGETQYFGPGTRLLVL.